This is a list of T cell receptor beta chains from one sample in a study of long-term antiretroviral therapy in people with HIV. This table comes from immunoSEQ multiplex PCR, and its TCRdb copy is limited to in-frame clones, with some not included. The sample shows about 20,000 clones, 82% of them seen only once. The sequences come from unsorted PBMCs, collected roughly 2.3 years after starting antiretroviral therapy. The receptor source for this set is a man aged 40-50 years with HIV. CDR3s include the opening cysteine and the closing phenylalanine or tryptophan. A D gene is named only where the DNA matches it firmly. Not every row has a clone size; where given, it reads once, few, many or a size class.

D: TRBD2; V: TRBV7-8; size: .; J: TRBJ2-1; DNA: TGTGCCAGCAGCTTAGGGGGAGGGAGATCCTACAATGAGCAGTTCTTC; CDR3: CASSLGGGRSYNEQFF
D: TRBD1; V: TRBV7-8; size: .; J: TRBJ2-7; DNA: TGTGCCAGCAGCTCGACCACAGGGGTTGCGCAGTACTTC; CDR3: CASSSTTGVAQYF
D: TRBD1; V: TRBV19; size: .; J: TRBJ2-7; DNA: TGTGCCAGTAGTATTCCAAGAGGGGGCTTAGCCTACGAGCAGTACTTC; CDR3: CASSIPRGGLAYEQYF
D: .; V: TRBV11-1; size: .; J: TRBJ1-1; DNA: TGTGCCAGCAGCTTATCCGGGAGGGGCACTGAAGCTTTCTTT; CDR3: CASSLSGRGTEAFF
D: .; V: TRBV25-1; size: .; J: TRBJ2-7; DNA: TGTGCCAGCAGTGAACCTAAGGGCAGGGGATCCTACGAGCAGTACTTC; CDR3: CASSEPKGRGSYEQYF
D: .; V: TRBV14; size: .; J: TRBJ2-3; DNA: TGTGCCAGCAGCCAAACAGGGGGGGACAGGTCCGCAGATACGCAGTATTTT; CDR3: CASSQTGGDRSADTQYF
D: .; V: TRBV18; size: .; J: TRBJ1-4; DNA: TGTGCCAGCTCACCTGGCGCGGATGAAAAACTGTTTTTT; CDR3: CASSPGADEKLFF
D: .; V: TRBV6-5; size: .; J: TRBJ2-3; DNA: TGTGCCAGCAGACCCTCCGGGGGCTTAGATACGCAGTATTTT; CDR3: CASRPSGGLDTQYF
D: .; V: TRBV19; size: few; J: TRBJ1-5; DNA: TGTGCCAGTAGTTCGATGACGGGGAGCAATCAGCCCCAGCATTTT; CDR3: CASSSMTGSNQPQHF
D: .; V: TRBV2; size: .; J: TRBJ1-2; DNA: TGTGCCAGCAGTGAAGTTGGCGGGAGTGGCTACACCTTC; CDR3: CASSEVGGSGYTF
D: .; V: TRBV5-6; size: .; J: TRBJ2-5; DNA: TGTGCCAGCAGCCCCGGACAGTGGTCGATAGAGACCCAGTACTTC; CDR3: CASSPGQWSIETQYF
D: .; V: TRBV11-2; size: few; J: TRBJ2-2; DNA: TGTGCCAGCAGAGCCATGCCGGGGGAGCTGTTTTTT; CDR3: CASRAMPGELFF
D: .; V: TRBV4-3; size: .; J: TRBJ2-5; DNA: TGCGCCAGCAGCCAAGACAGACCCACGGGTATGGCCCAGTACTTC; CDR3: CASSQDRPTGMAQYF
D: TRBD1; V: TRBV19; size: .; J: TRBJ1-5; DNA: TGTGCCAGTGGGACAGGGCAGGCTCAGCCCCAGCATTTT; CDR3: CASGTGQAQPQHF
D: TRBD2; V: TRBV9; size: .; J: TRBJ2-2; DNA: TGTGCCAGCAGCGTAGGACTAGCGGGGGGGGCCGGGGAGCTGTTTTTT; CDR3: CASSVGLAGGAGELFF
D: TRBD1; V: TRBV19; size: few; J: TRBJ1-5; DNA: TGTGCCAGTAGTAGGGCGCAGGGGGATAGCAATCAGCCCCAGCATTTT; CDR3: CASSRAQGDSNQPQHF
D: TRBD1; V: TRBV15; size: .; J: TRBJ1-4; DNA: TGTGCCACCAGCAGAGGGGACAGGACCTATAATGAAAAACTGTTTTTT; CDR3: CATSRGDRTYNEKLFF
D: TRBD2; V: TRBV27; size: .; J: TRBJ2-3; DNA: TGTGCCAGCAGTTTATGGGGGGGACTTTCTAGCGGTGGGATTAACACAGATACGCAGTATTTT; CDR3: CASSLWGGLSSGGINTDTQYF
D: TRBD1; V: TRBV7-9; size: .; J: TRBJ2-2; DNA: TGTGCCAGCAGCCGACAGGGGTACACCGGGGAGCTGTTTTTT; CDR3: CASSRQGYTGELFF
D: .; V: TRBV6-1; size: .; J: TRBJ1-6; DNA: TGTGCCAGCAGTGAAGTATTCATCCCCCTCCACTTT; CDR3: CASSEVFIPLHF
D: .; V: TRBV27; size: few; J: TRBJ2-7; DNA: TGTGCCAGCAGTACCGGTTGGGGAGAGCAGTACTTC; CDR3: CASSTGWGEQYF
D: TRBD2; V: TRBV11-2; size: .; J: TRBJ2-7; DNA: TGTGCCAGCAGCCCTCAGGGACTACCGACCTACGAGCAGTACTTC; CDR3: CASSPQGLPTYEQYF
D: TRBD2; V: TRBV27; size: .; J: TRBJ2-7; DNA: TGTGCCAGCGGGACGCTAGCGGGAGGGAGCTCCTACGAGCAGTACTTC; CDR3: CASGTLAGGSSYEQYF
D: .; V: TRBV5-5; size: .; J: TRBJ2-1; DNA: TGTGCCAGCAGCCCTTTCACAGGTCCACGAGCGAACAATGAGCAGTTCTTC; CDR3: CASSPFTGPRANNEQFF
D: .; V: TRBV28; size: .; J: TRBJ1-5; DNA: TGTGCCAGCGGGGTGGAGGGCAATCAGCCCCAGCATTTT; CDR3: CASGVEGNQPQHF
D: TRBD2; V: TRBV18; size: .; J: TRBJ2-3; DNA: TGTGCCAGCTCACGGTCTAGCGGCATCACAGATACGCAGTATTTT; CDR3: CASSRSSGITDTQYF
D: .; V: TRBV6-1; size: .; J: TRBJ1-2; DNA: TGTGCCAGCAGTGTCCGGGAGAGTACTAACTATGGCTACACCTTC; CDR3: CASSVRESTNYGYTF
D: .; V: TRBV5-5; size: few; J: TRBJ2-1; DNA: TGTGCCAGCAGCCTTGGATGGGAAATCAATGAGCAGTTCTTC; CDR3: CASSLGWEINEQFF
D: TRBD1; V: TRBV27; size: .; J: TRBJ1-3; DNA: TGTGCCAGCCGTTCACTCGGGACAGGGGTAAACACCATATATTTT; CDR3: CASRSLGTGVNTIYF
D: .; V: TRBV10-3; size: .; J: TRBJ1-1; DNA: TGTGCCATCAGTGAGCTTACTGGGTTGAACACTGAAGCTTTCTTT; CDR3: CAISELTGLNTEAFF
D: .; V: TRBV11-2; size: .; J: TRBJ2-2; DNA: TGTGCCAGCAGCTTAGCAGCGACAAACACCGGGGAGCTGTTTTTT; CDR3: CASSLAATNTGELFF
D: .; V: TRBV10-1; size: .; J: TRBJ2-7; DNA: TGCGCCAGCAGTGAGTCGACAGACCGCTACCGCTACGAGCAGTACTTC; CDR3: CASSESTDRYRYEQYF
D: .; V: TRBV6-1; size: .; J: TRBJ2-5; DNA: TGTGCCAGCAGCGGGGTAGCACGGGAGACCCAGTACTTC; CDR3: CASSGVARETQYF
D: TRBD2; V: TRBV7-8; size: .; J: TRBJ2-2; DNA: TGTGCCAGCAGCTTAGTCGGGGGGGGCACCGGGGAGCTGTTTTTT; CDR3: CASSLVGGGTGELFF
D: TRBD2; V: TRBV5-6; size: .; J: TRBJ2-1; DNA: TGTGCCAGCAGCTCCGGGACTAGCGGGAGATTATTTCACAATGAGCAGTTCTTC; CDR3: CASSSGTSGRLFHNEQFF
D: TRBD2; V: TRBV10-3; size: once; J: TRBJ2-2; DNA: TGTGCCATCAGTGCAGCGGGAGGGCCGTTCGGGGAGCTGTTTTTT; CDR3: CAISAAGGPFGELFF
D: .; V: TRBV9; size: .; J: TRBJ2-1; DNA: TGTGCCAGCAGCGTAAGCGGCCATGAGCAGTTCTTC; CDR3: CASSVSGHEQFF
D: .; V: TRBV20-1; size: .; J: TRBJ1-1; DNA: TGCAGTGCGGGGCGACGGGACGGAGCTTTCTTT; CDR3: CSAGRRDGAFF
D: .; V: TRBV7-3; size: .; J: TRBJ1-1; DNA: TGTGCCAGCAGCTTGCAGGGTGCAAACACTGAAGCTTTCTTT; CDR3: CASSLQGANTEAFF
D: TRBD1; V: TRBV27; size: .; J: TRBJ2-7; DNA: TGTGCCAGCAGGAAGACAGGGCGCTGGGACGAGCAGTACTTC; CDR3: CASRKTGRWDEQYF
D: TRBD2; V: TRBV28; size: .; J: TRBJ2-3; DNA: TGTGCCAGCAGTCAAACGACTAGCGGGGTTAGCACAGATACGCAGTATTTT; CDR3: CASSQTTSGVSTDTQYF
D: .; V: TRBV27; size: .; J: TRBJ2-5; DNA: TGTGCCAGCAGTCCCCGATTTGCAGGACGGGAGACCCAGTACTTC; CDR3: CASSPRFAGRETQYF
D: TRBD2; V: TRBV4-1; size: .; J: TRBJ2-7; DNA: TGCGCCAGCAGCCAGCGGACTAGCCTCTCCTACGAGCAGTACTTC; CDR3: CASSQRTSLSYEQYF
D: .; V: TRBV5-1; size: few; J: TRBJ2-2; DNA: TGCGCCAGCAGCTCAACCAGGGAGTACACCGGGGAGCTGTTTTTT; CDR3: CASSSTREYTGELFF